This TCR beta chain originates from a study of blood T cell repertoires in COVID-19. On the study more broadly: Donors in the United States, Italy and Spain gave samples during acute or convalescent COVID-19. The analysed material was cDNA or gDNA that came from T cells, B-cell-depleted T cells, or PBMCs.

In the original processing: Estimation of nucleated cell counts relied on the amplification of reference gene primers. TCRdb's copy holds only in-frame clones and misses some; the assay was immunoSEQ multiplex PCR. The V and J calls and the clone size are those of that table, but D and trimming were determined from the DNA. Of 250,000 to 350,000 clones listed, roughly 90% are singletons. Germline V gene sequence: CDR1 LNHDA, CDR2 SQIVND (reference sequence). The CDR3 runs 13 residues. Trimming pared 1 base from V and 1 base from J, leaving 4 bases between. Sequencing input: peripheral blood. The chain has TRBV19 and TRBJ1-2; D is unresolved. The clonotype originates from a man aged 18 to 30 who had recovered from COVID-19. The CDR3 nucleotides are TGTGCCAGTAGTATAGCCCGTAACTATGGCTACACCTTC. It is translated as CASSIARNYGYTF.